Listed here is a single TCR beta chain. Its cognate antigen is unknown. Use of 60 Vbeta and 13 Jbeta primers characterized the PCR. Sequencing used immunoSEQ multiplex PCR; TCRdb keeps in-frame clones, though not all of them. This table holds approximately 73,000 clones, around 60% found once. V lost 1 base, J lost 7 bases, and 6 bases stayed unmatched. Per the germline V gene, CDR1 is LNHNV and CDR2 is YYDKDF (reference sequence). This CDR3 is built from 15 residues. This sample was included in a study of cytomegalovirus exposure and HLA in healthy donors. General study findings and limits: Most TCRs appeared rarely, but some public TCRs recurred in many donors. Sequencing likely produced, as an artifact, a cluster of highly shared sequence variants.

The chain links TRBV15 to TRBJ2-1, with 8 bases that match TRBD1. The sequence was obtained from a man under 40 in good health and CMV-seropositive. Sequenced material: PBMCs. The CDR3 sequence: CATSRGMNRGNEQFF. CDR3 sequence (DNA): TGTGCCACCAGCAGAGGAATGAACAGGGGGAATGAGCAGTTCTTC.